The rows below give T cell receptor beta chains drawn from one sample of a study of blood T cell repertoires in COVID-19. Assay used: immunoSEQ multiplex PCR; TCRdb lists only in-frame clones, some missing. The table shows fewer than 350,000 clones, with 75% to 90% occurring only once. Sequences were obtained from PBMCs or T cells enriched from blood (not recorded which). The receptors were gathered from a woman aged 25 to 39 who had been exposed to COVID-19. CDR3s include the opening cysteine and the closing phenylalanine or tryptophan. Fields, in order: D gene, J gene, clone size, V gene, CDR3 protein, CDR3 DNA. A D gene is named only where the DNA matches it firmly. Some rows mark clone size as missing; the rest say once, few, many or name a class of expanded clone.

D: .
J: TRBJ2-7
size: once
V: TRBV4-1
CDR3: CASSQDTTPYEQYF
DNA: TGCGCCAGCAGCCAAGATACTACGCCCTACGAGCAGTACTTC

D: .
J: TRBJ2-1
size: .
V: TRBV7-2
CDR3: CASSGTSIHEQFF
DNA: TGTGCCAGCAGCGGTACTAGCATCCATGAGCAGTTCTTC

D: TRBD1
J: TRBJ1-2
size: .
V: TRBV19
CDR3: CASSDGQGDGYTF
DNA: TGTGCCAGTAGTGACGGACAGGGGGATGGCTACACCTTC

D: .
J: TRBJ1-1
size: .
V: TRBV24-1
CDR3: CATSDAGEAFF
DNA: TGTGCCACCAGTGATGCGGGTGAAGCTTTCTTT

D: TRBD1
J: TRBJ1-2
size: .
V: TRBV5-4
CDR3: CASSLAGGEGYGYTF
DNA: TGTGCCAGCAGCTTGGCAGGGGGAGAGGGCTATGGCTACACCTTC

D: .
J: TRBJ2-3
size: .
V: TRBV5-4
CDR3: CASSRGGGRGDTQYF
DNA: TGTGCCAGCAGCCGTGGGGGGGGCCGGGGAGATACGCAGTATTTT

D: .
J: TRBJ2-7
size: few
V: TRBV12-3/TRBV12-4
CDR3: CASSLQTIYEQYF
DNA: TGTGCCAGCAGTTTACAAACTATATACGAGCAGTACTTC

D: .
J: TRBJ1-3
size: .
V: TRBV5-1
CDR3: CASSLAPAGYGNTIYF
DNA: TGCGCCAGCAGCTTGGCCCCGGCAGGGTACGGAAACACCATATATTTT

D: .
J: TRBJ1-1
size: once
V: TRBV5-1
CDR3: CASSLGGAPEAFF
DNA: TGCGCCAGCAGCCTAGGCGGGGCGCCTGAAGCTTTCTTT

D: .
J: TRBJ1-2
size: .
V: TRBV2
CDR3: CASRQVLSNYGYTF
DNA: TGTGCCAGCAGACAGGTCCTGTCGAACTATGGCTACACCTTC

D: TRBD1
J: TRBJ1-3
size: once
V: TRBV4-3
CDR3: CASSQDSGGGNTIYF
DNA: TGCGCCAGCAGCCAAGATTCAGGGGGTGGAAACACCATATATTTT

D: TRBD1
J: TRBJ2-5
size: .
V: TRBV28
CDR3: CASGQGKETQYF
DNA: TGTGCTTCGGGACAGGGGAAAGAGACCCAGTACTTC

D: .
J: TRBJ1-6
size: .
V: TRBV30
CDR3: CAWLTGTRNSPLHF
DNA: TGTGCCTGGTTAACCGGGACACGGAATTCACCCCTCCACTTT

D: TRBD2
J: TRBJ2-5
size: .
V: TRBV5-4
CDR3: CASSWGGLQTQETQYF
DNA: TGTGCCAGCAGCTGGGGGGGTCTACAGACCCAAGAGACCCAGTACTTC

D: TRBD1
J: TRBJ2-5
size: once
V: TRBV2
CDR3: CASRNDRVDSETQYF
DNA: TGTGCCAGCAGAAATGACAGGGTGGATAGTGAGACCCAGTACTTC

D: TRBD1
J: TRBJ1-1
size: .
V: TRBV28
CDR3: CASSLRGTVGTEAFF
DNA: TGTGCCAGCAGTTTAAGAGGGACAGTGGGCACTGAAGCTTTCTTT

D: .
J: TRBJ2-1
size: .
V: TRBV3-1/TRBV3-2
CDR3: CASTTSRAVNYNEQFF
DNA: TGTGCCAGCACCACCTCCAGAGCGGTGAATTACAATGAGCAGTTCTTC

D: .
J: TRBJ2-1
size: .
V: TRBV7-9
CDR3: CASSLGSGKQFF
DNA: TGTGCCAGCAGCTTAGGATCAGGCAAGCAGTTCTTC

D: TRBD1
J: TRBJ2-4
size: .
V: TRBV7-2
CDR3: CASRPPGQGNIQYF
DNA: TGTGCCAGCAGACCTCCGGGACAGGGAAACATTCAGTACTTC

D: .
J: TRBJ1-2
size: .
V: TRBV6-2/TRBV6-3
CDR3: CASSPRVLGGYTF
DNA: TGTGCCAGCAGTCCCCGGGTTCTAGGAGGCTACACCTTC

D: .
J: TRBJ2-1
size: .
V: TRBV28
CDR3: CASSFSRNNEQFF
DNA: TGTGCCAGCAGTTTTTCGCGGAACAATGAGCAGTTCTTC

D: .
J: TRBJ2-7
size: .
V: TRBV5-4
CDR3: CASSPDYAYEQYF
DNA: TGTGCCAGCAGCCCCGACTACGCCTACGAGCAGTACTTC

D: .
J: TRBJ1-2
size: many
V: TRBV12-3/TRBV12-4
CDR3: CASSFGKGRGYTF
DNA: TGTGCCAGCAGTTTTGGTAAGGGGCGAGGCTACACCTTC

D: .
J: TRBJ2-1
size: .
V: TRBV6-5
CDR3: CASSYSWGVEQFF
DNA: TGTGCCAGCAGTTACTCGTGGGGGGTCGAGCAGTTCTTC

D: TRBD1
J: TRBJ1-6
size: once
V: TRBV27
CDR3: CASRRKWTGRDSPLHF
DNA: TGTGCCAGCAGACGCAAATGGACAGGGAGAGATTCACCCCTCCACTTT

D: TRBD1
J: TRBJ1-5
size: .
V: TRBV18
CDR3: CASSPWDRGDNQPQHF
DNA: TGTGCCAGCTCACCATGGGACAGGGGGGACAATCAGCCCCAGCATTTT

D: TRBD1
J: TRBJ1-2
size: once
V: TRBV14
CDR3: CASSQDWDRDYGYTF
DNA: TGTGCCAGCAGCCAAGATTGGGACAGGGACTATGGCTACACCTTC

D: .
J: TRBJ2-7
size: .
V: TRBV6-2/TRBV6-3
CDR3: CASSYSSQGSSYEQYF
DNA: TGTGCCAGCAGTTACTCGAGCCAGGGCAGCTCCTACGAGCAGTACTTC

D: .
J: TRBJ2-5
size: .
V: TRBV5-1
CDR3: CASSLRGRQETQYF
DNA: TGCGCCAGCAGCTTGCGTGGGAGACAAGAGACCCAGTACTTC

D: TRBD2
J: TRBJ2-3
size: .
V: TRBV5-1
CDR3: CASRTSVVTDTQYF
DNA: TGCGCCAGCCGGACTAGCGTAGTCACAGATACGCAGTATTTT

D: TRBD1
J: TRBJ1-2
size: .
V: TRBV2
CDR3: CASARQGNYGYTF
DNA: TGTGCCAGCGCGCGACAGGGGAACTATGGCTACACCTTC

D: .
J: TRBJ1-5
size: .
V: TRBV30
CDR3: CAWSPGNDQPQHF
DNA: TGTGCCTGGAGTCCGGGGAACGACCAGCCCCAGCATTTT

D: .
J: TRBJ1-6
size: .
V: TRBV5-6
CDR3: CASSPPGGLSPLHF
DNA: TGTGCCAGCAGCCCTCCGGGGGGGCTTTCACCCCTCCACTTT

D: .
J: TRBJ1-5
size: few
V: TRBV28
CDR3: CASLPGGGSNQPQHF
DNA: TGTGCCAGCTTACCGGGGGGAGGAAGCAATCAGCCCCAGCATTTT

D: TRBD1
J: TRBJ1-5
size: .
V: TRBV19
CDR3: CASSIRGLRDSEDYSNQPQHF
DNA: TGTGCCAGTAGTATTCGGGGTCTCCGGGACAGTGAGGATTATAGCAATCAGCCCCAGCATTTT

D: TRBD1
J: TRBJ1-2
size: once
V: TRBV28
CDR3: CASSGDRGVLNYGYTF
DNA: TGTGCCAGCAGTGGTGACAGGGGGGTCCTTAACTATGGCTACACCTTC

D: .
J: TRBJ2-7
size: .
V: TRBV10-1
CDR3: CASPNRVTHEQYF
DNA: TGCGCCAGCCCGAACAGGGTTACCCACGAGCAGTACTTC

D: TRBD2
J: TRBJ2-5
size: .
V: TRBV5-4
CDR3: CASSYGTSQETQYF
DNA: TGTGCCAGCAGCTATGGGACTAGCCAAGAGACCCAGTACTTC

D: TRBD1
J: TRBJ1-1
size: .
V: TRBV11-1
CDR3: CASSSRTGIITEAFF
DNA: TGTGCCAGCAGCTCAAGGACAGGGATCATCACTGAAGCTTTCTTT

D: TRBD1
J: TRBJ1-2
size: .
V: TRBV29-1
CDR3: CSVALRTGGNGYTF
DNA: TGCAGCGTGGCCCTCCGGACAGGGGGCAATGGCTACACCTTC

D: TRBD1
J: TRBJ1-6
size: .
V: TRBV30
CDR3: CAWRGTGATSPLHF
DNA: TGTGCCTGGAGAGGGACAGGGGCTACATCACCCCTCCACTTT

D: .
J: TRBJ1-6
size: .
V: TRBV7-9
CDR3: CASSHDFNSPLHF
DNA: TGTGCCAGCAGCCACGACTTTAATTCACCCCTCCACTTT

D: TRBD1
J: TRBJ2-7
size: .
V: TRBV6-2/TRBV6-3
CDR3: CASSYSGTGGVGEQYF
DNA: TGTGCCAGCAGTTACTCTGGGACAGGGGGCGTCGGCGAGCAGTACTTC

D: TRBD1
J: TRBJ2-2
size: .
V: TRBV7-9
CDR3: CASSPGQGTGELFF
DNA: TGTGCCAGCAGCCCCGGACAGGGAACGGGGGAGCTGTTTTTT

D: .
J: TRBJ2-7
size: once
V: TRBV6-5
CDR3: CASSLNRVDEQYF
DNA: TGTGCCAGCAGTTTGAACAGGGTCGACGAGCAGTACTTC

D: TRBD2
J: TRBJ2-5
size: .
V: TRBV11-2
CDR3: CASSLEGTTQETQYF
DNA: TGTGCCAGCAGCTTAGAGGGGACTACCCAGGAGACCCAGTACTTC